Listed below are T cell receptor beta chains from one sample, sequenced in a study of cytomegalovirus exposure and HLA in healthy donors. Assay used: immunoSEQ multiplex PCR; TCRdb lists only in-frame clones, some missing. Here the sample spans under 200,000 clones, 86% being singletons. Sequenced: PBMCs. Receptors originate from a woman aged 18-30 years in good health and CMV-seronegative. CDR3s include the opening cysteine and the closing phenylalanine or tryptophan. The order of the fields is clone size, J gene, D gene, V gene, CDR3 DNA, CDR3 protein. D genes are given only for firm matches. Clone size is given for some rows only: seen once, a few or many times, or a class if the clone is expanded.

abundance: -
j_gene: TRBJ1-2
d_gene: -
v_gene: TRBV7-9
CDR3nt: TGTGCCAGCAGCTCGACCGGGACTCCTAGCTGGGGCTACACCTTC
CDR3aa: CASSSTGTPSWGYTF

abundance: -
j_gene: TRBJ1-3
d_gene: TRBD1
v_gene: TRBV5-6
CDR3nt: TGTGCCAGCAGCTTGGACAGGGGGCGAGATGGAAACACCATATATTTT
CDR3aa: CASSLDRGRDGNTIYF

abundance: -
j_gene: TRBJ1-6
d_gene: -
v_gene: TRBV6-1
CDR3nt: TGTGCCAGCAGTGCACCGCGGGACTGGGCGCGGTGGAATTCACCCCTCCACTTT
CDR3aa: CASSAPRDWARWNSPLHF

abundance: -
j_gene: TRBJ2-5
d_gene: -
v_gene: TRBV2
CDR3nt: TGTGCCAGCAGTGAAGTCGGCCAGTACTTC
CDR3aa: CASSEVGQYF

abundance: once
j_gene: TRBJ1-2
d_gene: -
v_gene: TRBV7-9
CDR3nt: TGTGCCAGCAGCTTAGATCCGGGTCAGGGCTACACCTTC
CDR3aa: CASSLDPGQGYTF

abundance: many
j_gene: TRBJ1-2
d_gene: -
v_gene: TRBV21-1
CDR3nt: TGTGCCAGGGGGACAGCTAACTATGGCTACACCTTC
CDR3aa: CARGTANYGYTF

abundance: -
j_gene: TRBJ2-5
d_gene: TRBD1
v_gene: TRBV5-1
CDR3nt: TGCGCCAGCAGCTTGGGGCAGGGGGCCGCGGAGACCCAGTACTTC
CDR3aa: CASSLGQGAAETQYF

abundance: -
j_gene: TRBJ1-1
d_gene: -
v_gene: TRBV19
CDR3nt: TGTGCCAGTAGTATTAGGTCAGGGTTTACTGAAGCTTTCTTT
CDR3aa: CASSIRSGFTEAFF

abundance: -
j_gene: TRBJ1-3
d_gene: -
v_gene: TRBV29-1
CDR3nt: TGCAGCGTTCTTTCGGCTAGTGGAAACACCATATATTTT
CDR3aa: CSVLSASGNTIYF

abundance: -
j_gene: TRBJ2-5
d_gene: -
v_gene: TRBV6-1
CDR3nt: TGTGCCAGCAGTGAAGCGCGGCTTTTACAAGAGACCCAGTACTTC
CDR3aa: CASSEARLLQETQYF